This is a list of T cell receptor beta chains from one sample in a study of cytomegalovirus exposure and HLA in healthy donors. TCRdb's table, derived via immunoSEQ multiplex PCR, lists solely in-frame clones and lacks some. The repertoire holds under 200,000 clones, with around two thirds as singletons. The sequenced sample was PBMCs. The receptors here all came from a man aged 45-65 years in good health and CMV-seronegative. Both conserved end residues are part of each CDR3. D genes are given only for firm matches. Clone sizes are given selectively: once, few, many, or a class where the clone is expanded.

V: TRBV10-3; length: 16; D: NA; size: NA; J: TRBJ1-1; CDR3: CAISESKTGMNTEAFF; DNA: TGTGCCATCAGTGAGTCGAAAACAGGGATGAACACTGAAGCTTTCTTT
V: TRBV7-6; length: 17; D: NA; size: few; J: TRBJ1-2; CDR3: CASSFWTESHTAAGYTF; DNA: TGTGCCAGCAGCTTTTGGACAGAATCCCATACGGCAGCTGGCTACACCTTC
V: TRBV7-9; length: 19; D: NA; size: NA; J: TRBJ2-6; CDR3: CASSSGVGGLSSGANVLTF; DNA: TGTGCCAGCAGCTCGGGAGTAGGGGGCCTTTCCTCTGGGGCCAACGTCCTGACTTTC
V: TRBV7-2; length: 16; D: NA; size: NA; J: TRBJ1-2; CDR3: CASDLAWGQGTYGYTF; DNA: TGTGCCAGCGACCTTGCATGGGGACAAGGGACCTATGGCTACACCTTC
V: TRBV19; length: 14; D: TRBD1; size: few; J: TRBJ1-1; CDR3: CASTEQGALTEAFF; DNA: TGTGCCAGTACGGAACAGGGGGCCTTAACTGAAGCTTTCTTT
V: TRBV6-1; length: 13; D: NA; size: NA; J: TRBJ2-7; CDR3: CASYQGQAYEQYF; DNA: TGTGCCTCCTACCAGGGACAAGCTTACGAGCAGTACTTC
V: TRBV2; length: 15; D: TRBD2; size: NA; J: TRBJ2-3; CDR3: CATSAGGAQGETQYF; DNA: TGTGCCACCTCGGCCGGGGGGGCCCAAGGGGAGACGCAGTATTTT
V: TRBV5-1; length: 14; D: NA; size: NA; J: TRBJ1-1; CDR3: CASSLGDKGTEAFF; DNA: TGCGCCAGCAGCTTGGGGGACAAGGGCACTGAAGCTTTCTTT
V: TRBV15; length: 15; D: TRBD1; size: once; J: TRBJ1-6; CDR3: CATSRDWGQGLPLHF; DNA: TGTGCCACCAGCAGAGATTGGGGACAGGGGTTACCCCTCCACTTT
V: TRBV6-5; length: 15; D: TRBD1; size: few; J: TRBJ1-6; CDR3: CASSYGDRGNSPLHF; DNA: TGTGCCAGCAGTTACGGTGACAGGGGTAATTCACCCCTCCACTTT
V: TRBV7-6; length: 14; D: TRBD1; size: NA; J: TRBJ1-3; CDR3: CASSRGTAGNTIYF; DNA: TGTGCCAGCAGCCGAGGGACAGCTGGAAACACCATATATTTT
V: TRBV2; length: 10; D: NA; size: NA; J: TRBJ1-1; CDR3: CASSDSEAFF; DNA: TGTGCCAGCAGTGACTCTGAAGCTTTCTTT
V: TRBV6-5; length: 15; D: NA; size: NA; J: TRBJ1-3; CDR3: CASSYNRQDGNTIYF; DNA: TGTGCCAGCAGTTACAATCGACAGGATGGAAACACCATATATTTT
V: TRBV7-8; length: 16; D: TRBD1; size: NA; J: TRBJ1-2; CDR3: CASSLRTGGGNYGYTF; DNA: TGTGCCAGCAGCTTGAGGACAGGGGGCGGAAACTATGGCTACACCTTC
V: TRBV18; length: 14; D: TRBD1; size: few; J: TRBJ1-1; CDR3: CASSPGTAFAEAFF; DNA: TGTGCCAGCTCCCCCGGGACAGCCTTCGCTGAAGCTTTCTTT
V: TRBV28; length: 16; D: TRBD1; size: NA; J: TRBJ1-1; CDR3: CASSLYRQGMNTEAFF; DNA: TGTGCCAGCAGTTTATACCGACAGGGGATGAACACTGAAGCTTTCTTT
V: TRBV4-1; length: 15; D: TRBD1; size: NA; J: TRBJ2-2; CDR3: CASSRDRGLDGELFF; DNA: TGCGCCAGCAGCAGAGACAGGGGGCTGGACGGGGAGCTGTTTTTT
V: TRBV5-8; length: 14; D: TRBD1; size: few; J: TRBJ1-1; CDR3: CASPQQGSDTEAFF; DNA: TGTGCCAGCCCTCAACAGGGGTCGGACACTGAAGCTTTCTTT
V: TRBV28; length: 11; D: NA; size: NA; J: TRBJ1-1; CDR3: CVSVVNTEAFF; DNA: TGTGTTTCGGTGGTTAACACTGAAGCTTTCTTT
V: TRBV6-5; length: 13; D: NA; size: few; J: TRBJ2-7; CDR3: CASSYEKAYEQYF; DNA: TGTGCCAGCAGTTACGAGAAAGCCTACGAGCAGTACTTC
V: TRBV7-6; length: 13; D: NA; size: NA; J: TRBJ2-5; CDR3: CASSEEVGGTQYF; DNA: TGTGCCAGCAGCGAGGAGGTGGGAGGGACCCAGTACTTC
V: TRBV28; length: 16; D: TRBD1; size: few; J: TRBJ2-1; CDR3: CASSFRGQGIGNEQFF; DNA: TGTGCCAGCAGTTTCCGGGGACAGGGGATTGGGAATGAGCAGTTCTTC
V: TRBV5-1; length: 15; D: NA; size: once; J: TRBJ2-1; CDR3: CASSGQVSSYNEQFF; DNA: TGCGCCAGCAGCGGCCAGGTCAGCTCCTACAATGAGCAGTTCTTC
V: TRBV10-2; length: 14; D: NA; size: NA; J: TRBJ2-7; CDR3: CASREGPLSYEQYF; DNA: TGCGCCAGCAGGGAGGGTCCATTGAGCTACGAGCAGTACTTC
V: TRBV4-2; length: 14; D: NA; size: NA; J: TRBJ1-4; CDR3: CASSQHSLNEKLFF; DNA: TGTGCCAGCAGCCAACACAGCCTTAATGAAAAACTGTTTTTT
V: TRBV6-6; length: 13; D: NA; size: NA; J: TRBJ1-1; CDR3: CASSYPENTEAFF; DNA: TGTGCCAGCAGTTATCCAGAGAACACTGAAGCTTTCTTT
V: TRBV28; length: 15; D: NA; size: NA; J: TRBJ2-3; CDR3: CASGRRQTRPDTQYF; DNA: TGTGCCAGCGGACGTCGACAGACAAGGCCAGATACGCAGTATTTT
V: TRBV6-1; length: 13; D: TRBD1; size: NA; J: TRBJ2-1; CDR3: CASAGQVHVEQFF; DNA: TGTGCCAGCGCGGGACAGGTACATGTTGAGCAGTTCTTC
V: TRBV7-2; length: 14; D: TRBD1; size: NA; J: TRBJ1-2; CDR3: CASSVGQGSGGYTF; DNA: TGTGCCAGCAGCGTCGGACAGGGCTCCGGAGGCTACACCTTC
V: TRBV6-5; length: 14; D: TRBD1; size: NA; J: TRBJ2-4; CDR3: CASREDRGQNIQYF; DNA: TGTGCCAGCAGGGAGGACAGGGGACAAAACATTCAGTACTTC
V: TRBV4-1; length: 15; D: TRBD1; size: few; J: TRBJ1-6; CDR3: CASSQAQGAGSPLHF; DNA: TGCGCCAGCAGCCAAGCACAGGGGGCTGGGTCACCCCTCCACTTT
V: TRBV21-1; length: 16; D: NA; size: once; J: TRBJ1-4; CDR3: CASRKSQGPTNEKLFF; DNA: TGTGCCAGCAGGAAATCCCAGGGCCCAACTAATGAAAAACTGTTTTTT
V: TRBV21-1; length: 14; D: NA; size: NA; J: TRBJ1-4; CDR3: CASSNRDLDEKLFF; DNA: TGTGCCAGCAGCAACCGAGACTTGGATGAAAAACTGTTTTTT
V: TRBV11-2; length: 14; D: TRBD1; size: NA; J: TRBJ2-1; CDR3: CASRTWTGYNEQFF; DNA: TGTGCCAGCAGAACCTGGACAGGATACAATGAGCAGTTCTTC
V: TRBV7-2; length: 14; D: NA; size: NA; J: TRBJ1-1; CDR3: CASSLLVGGAEAFF; DNA: TGTGCCAGCAGCTTATTAGTAGGGGGGGCTGAAGCTTTCTTT
V: TRBV5-1; length: 16; D: TRBD2; size: NA; J: TRBJ2-3; CDR3: CASSLGGRGDTDTQYF; DNA: TGCGCCAGCAGCTTGGGAGGGCGGGGGGACACAGATACGCAGTATTTT